This T cell receptor beta chain was sequenced for a study of shared clonotypes between healthy human individuals. Germline V CDR1 and CDR2: ENHRY, SYGVKD. V lost 6 bases to trimming and J lost 2 bases; unmatched junction nucleotides: 4. The CDR3 spans 14 residues. Profiling relied on immunoSEQ multiplex PCR, and the TCRdb table lists in-frame clones only, not all of them. The sample lists approximately 2.5 million clones, more than 85% seen once, with about 0.39% in the top ten. This receptor was identified in a man aged 18 to 35 in good health. Some clones in this sample may be carry-over from other donors' samples. Source material: naive CD4+ T cells from PBMCs. The subset here: CD45RA+ positively selected. The V and J genes are TRBV10-3 and TRBJ1-1, with 9 bases identical to TRBD1. The CDR3 loop reads CAIRLGQGNTEAFF. CDR3 nucleotide sequence: TGTGCCATCAGGTTGGGACAGGGTAACACTGAAGCTTTCTTT.